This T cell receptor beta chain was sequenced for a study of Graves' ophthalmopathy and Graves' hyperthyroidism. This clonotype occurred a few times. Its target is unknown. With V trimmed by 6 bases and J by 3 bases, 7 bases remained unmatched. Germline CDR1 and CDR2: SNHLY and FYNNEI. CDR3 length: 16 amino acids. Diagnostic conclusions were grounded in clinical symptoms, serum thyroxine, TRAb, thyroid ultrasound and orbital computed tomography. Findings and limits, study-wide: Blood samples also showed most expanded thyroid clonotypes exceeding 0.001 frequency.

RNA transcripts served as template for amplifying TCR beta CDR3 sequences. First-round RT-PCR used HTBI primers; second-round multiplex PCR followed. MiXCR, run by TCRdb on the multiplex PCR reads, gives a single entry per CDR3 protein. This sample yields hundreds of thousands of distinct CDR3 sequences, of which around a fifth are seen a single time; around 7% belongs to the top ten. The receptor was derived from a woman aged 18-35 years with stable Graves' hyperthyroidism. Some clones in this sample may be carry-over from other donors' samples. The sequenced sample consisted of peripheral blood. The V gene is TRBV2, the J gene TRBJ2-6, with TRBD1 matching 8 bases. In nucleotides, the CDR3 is TGTGCCAGCAGCCCGGACAGGGTCCGTGGGGCCAACGTCCTGACTTTC. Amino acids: CASSPDRVRGANVLTF.